Detailed here is one TCR beta chain. What it binds is unknown. These data are taken from a study of fetal regulatory T cell absence and autoimmunity. Study-level background: Exocrine pancreas autoimmunity occurred in IPEX patients lacking clinical diabetes.

Using immunoSEQ multiplex PCR, the repertoire was profiled, and TCRdb retains in-frame clones only, with some absent. The data hold 95,000 or so clones, with more than 70% observed a single time. The CDR3 is 14 residues long. Trimming took 1 base from V and 6 from J, leaving 9 bases between them. CDR1 MGHRA and CDR2 YSYEKL come from the germline V gene. Study results and caveats: Some top pancreas TCR clones were over 90-fold enriched versus cord blood. Broadly similar TRB gene family usage was seen in pancreas and cord blood.

Sequencing was carried out using pancreas tissue. This rearrangement joins TRBV4-1 to TRBJ2-2; D gene uncertain. This receptor was obtained from a male donor with IPEX syndrome. The CDR3 DNA sequence: TGCGCCAGCAGCCAAGGGCAAATCGCCGGGGAGCTGTTTTTT. This codes for CASSQGQIAGELFF.